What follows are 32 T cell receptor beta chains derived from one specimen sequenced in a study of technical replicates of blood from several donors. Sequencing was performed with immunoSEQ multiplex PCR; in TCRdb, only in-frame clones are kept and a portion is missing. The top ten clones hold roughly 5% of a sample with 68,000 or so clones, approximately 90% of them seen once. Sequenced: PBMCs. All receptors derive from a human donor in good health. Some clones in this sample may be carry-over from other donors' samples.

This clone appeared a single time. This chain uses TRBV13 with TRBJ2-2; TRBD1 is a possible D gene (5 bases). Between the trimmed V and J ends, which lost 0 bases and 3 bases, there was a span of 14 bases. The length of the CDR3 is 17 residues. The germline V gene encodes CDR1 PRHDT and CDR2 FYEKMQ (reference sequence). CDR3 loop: CASSLGTGIPYTGELFF. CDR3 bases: TGTGCCAGCAGCTTAGGCACAGGAATCCCTTACACCGGGGAGCTGTTTTTT.

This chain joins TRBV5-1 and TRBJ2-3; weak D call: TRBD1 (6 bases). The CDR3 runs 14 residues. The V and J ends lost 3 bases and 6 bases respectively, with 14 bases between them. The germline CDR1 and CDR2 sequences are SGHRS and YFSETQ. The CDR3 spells CASSSTGSRDTQYF. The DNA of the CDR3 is TGCGCCAGCAGCTCTACAGGGAGTCGGGATACGCAGTATTTT.

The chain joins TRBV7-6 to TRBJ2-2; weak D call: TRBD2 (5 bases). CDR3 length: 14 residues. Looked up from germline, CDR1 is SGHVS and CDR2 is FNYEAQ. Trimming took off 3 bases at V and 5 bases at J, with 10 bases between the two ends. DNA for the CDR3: TGTGCCAGCAGCTTCTCAGCGGTGACCGGGGAGCTGTTTTTT. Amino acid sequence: CASSFSAVTGELFF.

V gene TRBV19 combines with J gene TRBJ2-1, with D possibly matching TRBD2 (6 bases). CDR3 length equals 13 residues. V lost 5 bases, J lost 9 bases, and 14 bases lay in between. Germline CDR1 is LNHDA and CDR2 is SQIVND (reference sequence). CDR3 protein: CASSSASVGEQFF. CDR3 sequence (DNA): TGTGCCAGTAGTTCAGCTAGCGTCGGTGAGCAGTTCTTC.

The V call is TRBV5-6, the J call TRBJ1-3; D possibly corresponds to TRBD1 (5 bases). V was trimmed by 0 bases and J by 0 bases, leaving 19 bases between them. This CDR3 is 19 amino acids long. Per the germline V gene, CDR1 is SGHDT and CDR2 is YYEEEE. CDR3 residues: CASSLGWGVRASSGNTIYF. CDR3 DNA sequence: TGTGCCAGCAGCTTGGGGTGGGGGGTCCGAGCCAGCTCTGGAAACACCATATATTTT. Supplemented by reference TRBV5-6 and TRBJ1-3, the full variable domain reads DAGVTQSPTHLIKTRGQQVTLRCSPKSGHDTVSWYQQALGQGPQFIFQYYEEEERQRGNFPDRFSGHQFPNYSSELNVNALLLGDSALYLCASSLGWGVRASSGNTIYFGEGSWLTVV.

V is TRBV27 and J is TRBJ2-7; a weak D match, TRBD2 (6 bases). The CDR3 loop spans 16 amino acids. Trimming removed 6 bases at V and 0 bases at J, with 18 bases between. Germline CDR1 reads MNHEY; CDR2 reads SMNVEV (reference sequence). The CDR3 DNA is TGTGCCAGCAGCTATACCGCCGGGACTCCCTCCTACGAGCAGTACTTC. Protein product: CASSYTAGTPSYEQYF.

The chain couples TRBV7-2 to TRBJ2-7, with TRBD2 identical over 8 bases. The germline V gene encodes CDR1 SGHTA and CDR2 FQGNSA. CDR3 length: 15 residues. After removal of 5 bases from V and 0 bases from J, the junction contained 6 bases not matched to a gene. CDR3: CASSPRGGVSYEQYF. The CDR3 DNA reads TGTGCCAGCAGCCCCCGGGGGGGGGTCTCCTACGAGCAGTACTTC.

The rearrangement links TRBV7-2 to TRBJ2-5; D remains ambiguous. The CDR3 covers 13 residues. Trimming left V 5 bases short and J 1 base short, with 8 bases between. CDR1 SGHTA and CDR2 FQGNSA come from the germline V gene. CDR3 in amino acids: CASSGAVQETQYF. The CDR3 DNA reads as TGTGCCAGCAGCGGAGCAGTCCAAGAGACCCAGTACTTC.

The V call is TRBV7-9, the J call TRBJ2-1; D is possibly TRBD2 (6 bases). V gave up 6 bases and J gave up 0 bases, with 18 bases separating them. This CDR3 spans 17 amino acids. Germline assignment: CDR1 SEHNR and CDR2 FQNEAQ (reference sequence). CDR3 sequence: CASSPPPGTHSYNEQFF. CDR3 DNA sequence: TGTGCCAGCAGTCCACCCCCCGGGACTCACTCCTACAATGAGCAGTTCTTC. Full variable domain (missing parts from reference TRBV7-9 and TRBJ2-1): DTGVSQNPRHKITKRGQNVTFRCDPISEHNRLYWYRQTLGQGPEFLTYFQNEAQLEKSRLLSDRFSAERPKGSFSTLEIQRTEQGDSAMYLCASSPPPGTHSYNEQFFGPGTRLTVL.

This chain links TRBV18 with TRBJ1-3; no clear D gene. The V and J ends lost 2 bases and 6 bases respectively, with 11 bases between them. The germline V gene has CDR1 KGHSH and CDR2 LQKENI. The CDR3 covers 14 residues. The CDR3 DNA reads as TGTGCCAGCTCACCAGCATTACTAGCAAACACCATATATTTT. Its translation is CASSPALLANTIYF.

The CDR3 reads CASSLGTSGGTDTQYF. CDR3 DNA: TGCGCCAGCAGCTTGGGGACTAGCGGGGGCACAGATACGCAGTATTTT. This chain connects TRBV5-1 to TRBJ2-3, with 12 nucleotides matching TRBD2. Trimming cost V 0 bases and J 1 base; bases outside gene matches: 0. The CDR3 spans 16 residues. CDR1 SGHRS and CDR2 YFSETQ come from the germline V gene.

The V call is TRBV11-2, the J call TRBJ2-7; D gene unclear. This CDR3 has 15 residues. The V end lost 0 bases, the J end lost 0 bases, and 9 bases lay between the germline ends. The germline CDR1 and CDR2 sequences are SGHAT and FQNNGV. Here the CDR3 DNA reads TGTGCCAGCAGCTTAGATCGAGGTTTCTCCTACGAGCAGTACTTC. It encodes CASSLDRGFSYEQYF.

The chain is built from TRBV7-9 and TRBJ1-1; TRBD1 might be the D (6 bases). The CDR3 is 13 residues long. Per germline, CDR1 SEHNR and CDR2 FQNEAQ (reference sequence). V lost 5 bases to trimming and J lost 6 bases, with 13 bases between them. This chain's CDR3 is CASSLTGSAEAFF. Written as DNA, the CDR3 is TGTGCCAGCAGCCTCACAGGGAGCGCTGAAGCTTTCTTT.

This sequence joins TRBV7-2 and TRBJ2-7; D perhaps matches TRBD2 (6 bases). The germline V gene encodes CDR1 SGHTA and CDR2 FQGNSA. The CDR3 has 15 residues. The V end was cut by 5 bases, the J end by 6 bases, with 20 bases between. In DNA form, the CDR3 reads TGTGCCAGCAGCCAGATTAGCGGATCCCCCCCCGAGCAGTACTTC. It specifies CASSQISGSPPEQYF.

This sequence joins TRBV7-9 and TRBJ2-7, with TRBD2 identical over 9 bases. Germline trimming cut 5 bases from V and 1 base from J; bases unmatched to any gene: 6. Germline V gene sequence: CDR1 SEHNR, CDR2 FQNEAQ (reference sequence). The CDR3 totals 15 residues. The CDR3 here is CASSETSGISYEQYF. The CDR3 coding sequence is TGTGCCAGCAGCGAGACTAGCGGAATTTCCTACGAGCAGTACTTC.

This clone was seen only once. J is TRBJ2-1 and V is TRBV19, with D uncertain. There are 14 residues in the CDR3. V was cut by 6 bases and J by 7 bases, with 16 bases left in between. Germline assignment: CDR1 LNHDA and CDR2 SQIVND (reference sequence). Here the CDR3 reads CASSPLSRSNEQFF. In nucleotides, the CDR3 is TGTGCCAGTAGCCCGCTTAGTCGCTCTAATGAGCAGTTCTTC.

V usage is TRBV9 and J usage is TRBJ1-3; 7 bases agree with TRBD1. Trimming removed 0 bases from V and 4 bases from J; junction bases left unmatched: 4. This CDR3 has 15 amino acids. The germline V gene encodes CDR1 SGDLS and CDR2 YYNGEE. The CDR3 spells CASSVEGAGGNTIYF. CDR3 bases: TGTGCCAGCAGCGTAGAGGGGGCAGGCGGAAACACCATATATTTT.

DNA for the CDR3: TGCGCCAGTTGGTACGGGGGGGCGACAGATACGCAGTATTTT. This codes for CASWYGGATDTQYF. The rearrangement uses TRBV5-1 and TRBJ2-3, with 8 bases that match TRBD2. The germline V gene encodes CDR1 SGHRS and CDR2 YFSETQ. V lost 8 bases, J lost 3 bases, and 8 bases stayed unmatched. The CDR3 is 14 amino acids.

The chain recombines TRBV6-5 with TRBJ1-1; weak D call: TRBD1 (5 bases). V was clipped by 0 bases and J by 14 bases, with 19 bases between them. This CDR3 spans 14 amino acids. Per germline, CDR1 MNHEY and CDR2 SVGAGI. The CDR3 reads CASSYSQGVRSQFF. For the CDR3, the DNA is TGTGCCAGCAGTTACTCGCAGGGCGTACGGAGCCAGTTCTTT.

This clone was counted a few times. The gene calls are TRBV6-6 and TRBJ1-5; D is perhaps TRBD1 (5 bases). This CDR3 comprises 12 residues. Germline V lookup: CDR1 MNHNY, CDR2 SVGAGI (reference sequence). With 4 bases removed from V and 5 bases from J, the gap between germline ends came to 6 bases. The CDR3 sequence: CASSSRDQPQHF. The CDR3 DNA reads TGTGCCAGCAGTTCCAGGGATCAGCCCCAGCATTTT.

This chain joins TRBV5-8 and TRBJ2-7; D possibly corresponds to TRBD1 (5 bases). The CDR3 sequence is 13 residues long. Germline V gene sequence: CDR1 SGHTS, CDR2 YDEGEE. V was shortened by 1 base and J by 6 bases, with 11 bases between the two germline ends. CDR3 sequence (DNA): TGTGCCAGCAGCTTGTTAGGGGCGAGCGAGCAGTACTTC. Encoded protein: CASSLLGASEQYF.

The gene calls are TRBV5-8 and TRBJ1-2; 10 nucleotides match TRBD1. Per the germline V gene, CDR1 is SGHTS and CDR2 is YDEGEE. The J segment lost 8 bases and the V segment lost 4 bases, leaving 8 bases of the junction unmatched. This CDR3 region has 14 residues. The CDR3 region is CASSGDRGLGGYTF. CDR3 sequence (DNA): TGTGCCAGCAGCGGGGACAGGGGATTGGGCGGCTACACCTTC.

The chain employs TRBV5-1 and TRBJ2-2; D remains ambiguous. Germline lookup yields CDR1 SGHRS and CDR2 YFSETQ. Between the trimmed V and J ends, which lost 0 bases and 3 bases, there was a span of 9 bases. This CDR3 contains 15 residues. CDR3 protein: CASSLDGVYTGELFF. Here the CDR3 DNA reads TGCGCCAGCAGCTTGGACGGAGTTTACACCGGGGAGCTGTTTTTT.

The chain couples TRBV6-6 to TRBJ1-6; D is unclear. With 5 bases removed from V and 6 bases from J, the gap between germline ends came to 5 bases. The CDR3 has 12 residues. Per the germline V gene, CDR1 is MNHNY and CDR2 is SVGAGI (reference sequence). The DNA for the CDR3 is TGTGCCAGCAGTACGGTTAATTCACCCCTCCACTTT. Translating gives CASSTVNSPLHF.

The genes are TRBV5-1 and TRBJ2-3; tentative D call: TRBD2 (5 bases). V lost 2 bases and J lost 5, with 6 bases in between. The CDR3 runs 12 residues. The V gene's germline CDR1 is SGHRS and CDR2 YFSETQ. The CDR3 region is CASSLLEDTQYF. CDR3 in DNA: TGCGCCAGCAGCTTACTAGAAGATACGCAGTATTTT.

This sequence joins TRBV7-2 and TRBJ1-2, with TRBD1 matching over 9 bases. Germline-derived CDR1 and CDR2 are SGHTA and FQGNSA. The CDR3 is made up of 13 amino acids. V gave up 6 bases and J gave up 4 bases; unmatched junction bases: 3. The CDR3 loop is CASSLDRGYGYTF. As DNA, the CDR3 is TGTGCCAGCAGTTTGGACAGGGGCTATGGCTACACCTTC.

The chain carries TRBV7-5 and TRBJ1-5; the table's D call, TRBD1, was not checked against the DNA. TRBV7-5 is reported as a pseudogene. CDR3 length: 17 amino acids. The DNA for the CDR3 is TGTGCCAGAAGCGAGGACAGGGTGGATCCAAGCAATCAGCCCCAGCATTTT. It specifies CARSEDRVDPSNQPQHF.

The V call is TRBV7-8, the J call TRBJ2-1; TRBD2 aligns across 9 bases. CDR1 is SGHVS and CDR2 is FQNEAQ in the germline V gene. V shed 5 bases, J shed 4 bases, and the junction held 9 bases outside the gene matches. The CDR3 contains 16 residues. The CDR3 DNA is TGTGCCAGCAGCCTCATAGCGGGAGAGGTATACAATGAGCAGTTCTTC. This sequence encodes CASSLIAGEVYNEQFF.

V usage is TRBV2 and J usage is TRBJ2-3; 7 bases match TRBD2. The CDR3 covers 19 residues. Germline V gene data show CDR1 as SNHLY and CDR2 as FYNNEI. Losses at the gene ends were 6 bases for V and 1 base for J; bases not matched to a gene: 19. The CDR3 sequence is CASRDPTGGKNIGTDTQYF. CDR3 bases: TGTGCCAGCAGGGACCCGACCGGGGGGAAGAATATCGGCACAGATACGCAGTATTTT.

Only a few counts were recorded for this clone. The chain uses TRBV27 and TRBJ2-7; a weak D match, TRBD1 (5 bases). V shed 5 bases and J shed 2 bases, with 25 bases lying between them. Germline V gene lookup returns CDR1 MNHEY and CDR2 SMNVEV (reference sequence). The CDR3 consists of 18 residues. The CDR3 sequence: CASSPITLSDKGAYEQYF. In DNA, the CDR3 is TGTGCCAGCAGTCCGATTACCCTCTCGGATAAAGGGGCCTACGAGCAGTACTTC.

The DNA of the CDR3 is TGTGCCAACCTGGGGCAGGGGAAGACCGGGGAGCTGTTTTTT. Translated, it gives CANLGQGKTGELFF. The rearrangement uses TRBV7-9 and TRBJ2-2; possibly TRBD1 for D (6 bases). V was trimmed by 10 bases and J by 5 bases, leaving 17 bases between them. The CDR3 sequence is 14 residues long. Germline lookup yields CDR1 SEHNR and CDR2 FQNEAQ (reference sequence).

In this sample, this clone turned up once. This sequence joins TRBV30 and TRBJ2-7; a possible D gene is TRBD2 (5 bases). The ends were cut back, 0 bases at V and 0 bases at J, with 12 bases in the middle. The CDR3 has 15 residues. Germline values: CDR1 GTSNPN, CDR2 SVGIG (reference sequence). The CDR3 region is CAWSVFSGSSYEQYF. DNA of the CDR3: TGTGCCTGGAGTGTATTTTCGGGGAGCTCCTACGAGCAGTACTTC.